The present T cell receptor (beta chain) was sequenced within a study of PD-L1 blockade in urothelial cancer. In the study overall: Dosed intravenously at 1,200 mg every 3 weeks, atezolizumab was initiated by patients around 2014.

Germline V gene sequence: CDR1 LNHDA, CDR2 SQIVND (reference sequence). The CDR3 sequence is 14 residues long. The J segment lost 0 bases and the V segment lost 7 bases, leaving 2 bases of the junction unmatched. Assay used: immunoSEQ multiplex PCR; TCRdb lists only in-frame clones, some missing. This table holds tens of thousands of clones, roughly 78% found once. The chain uses TRBV19 and TRBJ2-2, with 7 bases fitting TRBD2. The sample in question was PBMCs, obtained around atezolizumab (anti-PD-L1) treatment. This receptor was obtained from a man between 65 and 80 years old with urothelial cancer. The CDR3 loop is CASIGLANTGELFF. DNA of the CDR3: TGTGCCAGTATTGGACTAGCGAACACCGGGGAGCTGTTTTTT.